Following are 23 T cell receptor beta chains from one sample sequenced in a study of T cell changes during pregnancy in multiple sclerosis. The protocol was immunoSEQ multiplex PCR, while the TCRdb copy is restricted to in-frame clones and leaves out a portion. The sample shows some 60,000 clones, about 91% of them seen only once. Sequences were derived from peripheral blood, sampled in the first trimester of pregnancy. The receptors stem from a female donor with multiple sclerosis, enrolled in a pregnancy study.

The chain combines TRBV19 with TRBJ2-1, with 7 bases identical to TRBD1. From germline, CDR1 is LNHDA and CDR2 SQIVND (reference sequence). Germline trimming cut 6 bases from V and 9 bases from J; bases unmatched to any gene: 8. The CDR3 has 13 amino acids. CDR3 in DNA: TGTGCCAGTAGCCGTACAGGGGACCGTGAGCAGTTCTTC. Translating gives CASSRTGDREQFF.

The V call is TRBV27, the J call TRBJ2-2; tentatively, D is TRBD2 (5 bases). Germline CDR1 and CDR2: MNHEY and SMNVEV (reference sequence). This CDR3 comprises 15 residues. The V gene lost 1 base and the J gene lost 1 base, with 7 bases spanning the gap. The CDR3 DNA reads TGTGCCAGCAGTTTATGGAGCGGGAACACCGGGGAGCTGTTTTTT. Protein product: CASSLWSGNTGELFF.

V is TRBV7-2 and J is TRBJ2-6; the D gene is possibly TRBD1 (6 bases). V was shortened by 1 base and J by 2 bases, with 9 bases between the two germline ends. The CDR3 contains 16 residues. In germline, CDR1 is SGHTA, CDR2 FQGNSA. CDR3 amino acids: CASSLGRGTGANVLTF. CDR3 nucleotides: TGTGCCAGCAGCTTAGGAAGGGGGACTGGGGCCAACGTCCTGACTTTC.

The rearrangement joins TRBV6-6 to TRBJ1-5; D is uncertain. The germline V and J ends were trimmed by 5 bases and 4 bases, with 18 bases remaining between them. CDR1 and CDR2 (germline): MNHNY, SVGAGI (reference sequence). This CDR3 spans 16 amino acids. Written as DNA, the CDR3 is TGTGCCAGCAGTCCAACACAGAGGGTCACAAATCAGCCCCAGCATTTT. Residues: CASSPTQRVTNQPQHF.

This chain links TRBV5-8 with TRBJ1-2; D gene uncertain. Trimming left V 0 bases short and J 7 bases short, with 4 bases between. The CDR3 length is 11 residues. Germline V lookup: CDR1 SGHTS, CDR2 YDEGEE. CDR3 sequence reads: CASSLVFGYTF. The CDR3 nucleotides read TGTGCCAGCAGCTTGGTCTTTGGCTACACCTTC.

This chain joins TRBV9 and TRBJ1-3, with unresolved D. The CDR3 contains 15 residues. V was shortened by 0 bases and J by 0 bases, with 7 bases between the two germline ends. Looked up from germline, CDR1 is SGDLS and CDR2 is YYNGEE. The CDR3 nucleotides are TGTGCCAGCAGCGTAGAGGCGGACTCTGGAAACACCATATATTTT. Its translation is CASSVEADSGNTIYF. Complete variable domain (other parts from reference TRBV9 and TRBJ1-3): DSGVTQTPKHLITATGQRVTLRCSPRSGDLSVYWYQQSLDQGLQFLIQYYNGEERAKGNILERFSAQQFPDLHSELNLSSLELGDSALYFCASSVEADSGNTIYFGEGSWLTVV.

The V call is TRBV18, the J call TRBJ1-3; D is uncertain. Germline V gives CDR1 KGHSH, CDR2 LQKENI. V lost 3 bases, J lost 0 bases, and 12 bases lay in between. CDR3 length: 16 amino acids. CDR3 bases: TGTGCCAGCTCACCGCTAGACGCACGCTCTGGAAACACCATATATTTT. This sequence encodes CASSPLDARSGNTIYF.

The sample holds one count of this clone. The chain couples TRBV18 to TRBJ1-1; D perhaps matches TRBD1 (6 bases). There are 13 residues in the CDR3. The germline CDR1 and CDR2 sequences are KGHSH and LQKENI. Trimming left V 10 bases short and J 0 bases short, with 12 bases between. CDR3 residues: CATRTDMNTEAFF. CDR3 nucleotide sequence: TGTGCCACCCGGACAGACATGAACACTGAAGCTTTCTTT.

CDR3 nucleotide sequence: TGCGCCAGCAGCAGTGGACAGGTGGCCACAGATACGCAGTATTTT. Protein sequence: CASSSGQVATDTQYF. The J gene is TRBJ2-3, the V gene TRBV5-1; 7 bases match TRBD1. Germline CDR1 reads SGHRS; CDR2 reads YFSETQ. Trimming cost V 4 bases and J 2 bases; bases outside gene matches: 7. The CDR3 sequence is 15 residues long.

A single count supports this clone. The chain joins TRBV7-6 to TRBJ2-7; D gene uncertain. V dropped 5 bases and J dropped 5 bases, with 13 bases sitting between them. The germline V gene has CDR1 SGHVS and CDR2 FNYEAQ. The CDR3 spans 13 residues. This CDR3 reads CASSVVESHEQYF. The CDR3 DNA reads as TGTGCCAGCAGCGTCGTAGAATCGCACGAGCAGTACTTC.

The chain combines TRBV5-5 with TRBJ2-6; 7 bases fit TRBD1. J was trimmed by 3 bases and V by 1 base; bases with no gene match: 7. The CDR3 is 17 residues long. Germline CDR1 reads SGHKS; CDR2 reads YYEKEE (reference sequence). The CDR3 protein is CASSLTTGLGGANVLTF. The CDR3 nucleotides read TGTGCCAGCAGCTTGACGACAGGGCTAGGTGGGGCCAACGTCCTGACTTTC. Full variable domain (missing parts from reference TRBV5-5 and TRBJ2-6): DAGVTQSPTHLIKTRGQQVTLRCSPISGHKSVSWYQQVLGQGPQFIFQYYEKEERGRGNFPDRFSARQFPNYSSELNVNALLLGDSALYLCASSLTTGLGGANVLTFGAGSRLTVL.

J is TRBJ2-7 and V is TRBV9; TRBD2 aligns across 12 bases. Germline V lookup: CDR1 SGDLS, CDR2 YYNGEE. The CDR3 runs to 16 residues. V was pared by 3 bases and J by 2 bases, with 6 bases of the junction left unmatched. CDR3 sequence (DNA): TGTGCCAGCAGCGCTAGCGGGGGGGCAGGGACCTACGAGCAGTACTTC. It specifies CASSASGGAGTYEQYF.

This clone was seen a single time. This chain links TRBV5-4 with TRBJ2-5, with 7 bases identical to TRBD1. J was trimmed by 2 bases and V by 4 bases; bases with no gene match: 5. CDR1 is SGHNT and CDR2 is YYREEE in the germline V gene (reference sequence). The CDR3 has 14 amino acids. The CDR3 loop reads CASSPGGRQETQYF. CDR3 coding DNA: TGTGCCAGCAGCCCAGGGGGAAGGCAAGAGACCCAGTACTTC.

This chain links TRBV19 with TRBJ1-6, with 7 bases that match TRBD1. Germline CDR1 LNHDA, CDR2 SQIVND (reference sequence). Trimming removed 1 base from V and 6 bases from J; junction bases left unmatched: 9. This CDR3 is built from 17 residues. CDR3 DNA sequence: TGTGCCAGTAGTATAGGTTTACAGGGGACAACTAATTCACCCCTCCACTTT. Protein product: CASSIGLQGTTNSPLHF. Full variable domain (missing parts from reference TRBV19 and TRBJ1-6): DGGITQSPKYLFRKEGQNVTLSCEQNLNHDAMYWYRQDPGQGLRLIYYSQIVNDFQKGDIAEGYSVSREKKESFPLTVTSAQKNPTAFYLCASSIGLQGTTNSPLHFGNGTRLTVT.

The genes are TRBV4-3 and TRBJ1-4, with TRBD1 identical over 7 bases. Germline V gene lookup returns CDR1 LGHNA and CDR2 YSLEER. The CDR3 totals 16 residues. V trimming: 1 base; J trimming: 5 bases; junction bases outside the gene matches: 7. CDR3 sequence: CASSQARQGWNEKLFF. CDR3 nucleotide sequence: TGCGCCAGCAGCCAAGCCCGACAGGGATGGAATGAAAAACTGTTTTTT.

The chain couples TRBV6-5 to TRBJ2-2, with TRBD1 matching over 10 bases. This CDR3 has 15 residues. Trimming took 6 bases from V and 3 from J; bases not matched to a gene: 4. Germline CDR1 is MNHEY and CDR2 is SVGAGI. CDR3 residues: CASRDRGRDTGELFF. The CDR3 DNA reads TGTGCCAGCAGAGACAGGGGGCGCGACACCGGGGAGCTGTTTTTT.

The rearrangement links TRBV2 to TRBJ1-1; D is unclear. Per the germline V gene, CDR1 is SNHLY and CDR2 is FYNNEI. The CDR3 is 12 residues long. The V end lost 8 bases, the J end lost 2 bases, and 9 bases lay between the germline ends. CDR3 loop: CASSRENTEAFF. The CDR3 DNA reads as TGTGCCAGCTCGAGGGAAAACACTGAAGCTTTCTTT. The entire variable domain, with the rest obtained from reference TRBV2 and TRBJ1-1, is as follows: EPEVTQTPSHQVTQMGQEVILRCVPISNHLYFYWYRQILGQKVEFLVSFYNNEISEKSEIFDDQFSVERPDGSNFTLKIRSTKLEDSAMYFCASSRENTEAFFGQGTRLTVV.

This sequence joins TRBV9 and TRBJ2-7, with D perhaps TRBD2 (6 bases). The CDR3 extends over 12 amino acids. Deletions cut 7 bases from V and 3 bases from J, with 11 bases between. The V gene's germline CDR1 is SGDLS and CDR2 YYNGEE. The CDR3 loop is CASGGGLYEQYF. Here the CDR3 DNA reads TGTGCCAGCGGGGGAGGACTCTACGAGCAGTACTTC.

This clone was observed a single time. The chain joins TRBV19 to TRBJ1-5; a weak D match, TRBD1 (5 bases). This CDR3 is 14 amino acids long. V was pared by 7 bases and J by 3 bases, with 13 bases between. The germline V gene has CDR1 LNHDA and CDR2 SQIVND (reference sequence). This CDR3 reads CASKGWGYNQPQHF. CDR3 nucleotide sequence: TGTGCCAGTAAGGGGTGGGGATACAATCAGCCCCAGCATTTT. The full variable domain, in which reference TRBV19 and TRBJ1-5 provide the parts outside the CDR3, is DGGITQSPKYLFRKEGQNVTLSCEQNLNHDAMYWYRQDPGQGLRLIYYSQIVNDFQKGDIAEGYSVSREKKESFPLTVTSAQKNPTAFYLCASKGWGYNQPQHFGDGTRLSIL.

The CDR3 region has the DNA TGCGCCAGCAGCCCCCATCTTGACAGGTTCCCCGGGGAGCTGTTTTTT. Translation gives CASSPHLDRFPGELFF. The rearrangement uses TRBV5-1 and TRBJ2-2, with D tentatively TRBD1 (6 bases). Deletions cut 4 bases from V and 6 bases from J, with 19 bases between. The CDR3 runs to 16 residues. Germline loops: CDR1 SGHRS, CDR2 YFSETQ.

The chain carries TRBV5-5 and TRBJ2-5; D is uncertain. V was shortened by 0 bases and J by 2 bases, with 8 bases between the two germline ends. Germline V gene lookup returns CDR1 SGHKS and CDR2 YYEKEE (reference sequence). The CDR3 consists of 14 residues. The CDR3 region has the DNA TGTGCCAGCAGCTTGGAACTGATTCAAGAGACCCAGTACTTC. Translated: CASSLELIQETQYF.

A note on this clone: This same CDR3 is encoded by further DNA sequences in the sample. The J gene is TRBJ1-2, the V gene TRBV29-1, with 8 bases aligning to TRBD1. The CDR3 sequence is 12 residues long. Germline values: CDR1 SQVTM, CDR2 ANQGSEA. V lost 7 bases to trimming and J lost 4 bases; unmatched junction nucleotides: 5. CDR3 in amino acids: CSAPGGGYGYTF. Here the CDR3 DNA reads TGCAGCGCCCCAGGGGGCGGCTATGGCTACACCTTC. Combining the CDR3 with reference TRBV29-1 and TRBJ1-2 gives the whole variable domain SAVISQKPSRDICQRGTSLTIQCQVDSQVTMMFWYRQQPGQSLTLIATANQGSEATYESGFVIDKFPISRPNLTFSTLTVSNMSPEDSSIYLCSAPGGGYGYTFGSGTRLTVV.

The rearrangement links TRBV18 to TRBJ2-7; 7 nucleotides agree with TRBD1. Germline V gives CDR1 KGHSH, CDR2 LQKENI. The length of the CDR3 is 13 residues. Losses at the gene ends were 2 bases for V and 6 bases for J; bases not matched to a gene: 4. CDR3 loop: CASSPGTAFEQYF. In nucleotides, the CDR3 is TGTGCCAGCTCACCAGGGACAGCTTTCGAGCAGTACTTC.